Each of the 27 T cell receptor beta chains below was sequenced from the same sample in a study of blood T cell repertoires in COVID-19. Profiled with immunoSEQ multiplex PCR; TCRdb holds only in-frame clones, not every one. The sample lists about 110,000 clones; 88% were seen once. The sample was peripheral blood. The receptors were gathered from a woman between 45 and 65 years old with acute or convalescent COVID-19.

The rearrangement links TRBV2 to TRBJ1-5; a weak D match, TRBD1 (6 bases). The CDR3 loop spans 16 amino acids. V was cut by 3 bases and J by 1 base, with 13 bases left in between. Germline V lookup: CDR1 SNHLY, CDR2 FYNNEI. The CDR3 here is CASSEGTGTSNQPQHF. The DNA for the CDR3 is TGTGCCAGCAGTGAGGGGACCGGGACAAGCAATCAGCCCCAGCATTTT.

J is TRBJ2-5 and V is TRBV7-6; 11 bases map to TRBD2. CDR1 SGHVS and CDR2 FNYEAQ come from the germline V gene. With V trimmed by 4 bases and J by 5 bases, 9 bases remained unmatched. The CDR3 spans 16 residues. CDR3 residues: CASSWGTSGWMETQYF. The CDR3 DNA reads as TGTGCCAGCAGCTGGGGGACTAGCGGATGGATGGAGACCCAGTACTTC.

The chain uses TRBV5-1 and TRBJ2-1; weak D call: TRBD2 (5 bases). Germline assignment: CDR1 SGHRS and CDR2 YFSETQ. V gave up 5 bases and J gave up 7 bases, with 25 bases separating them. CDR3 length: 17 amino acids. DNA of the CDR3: TGCGCCAGCAGAAGAGAAGGAGTAAGAAAACTAGAGAATGAGCAGTTCTTC. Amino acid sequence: CASRREGVRKLENEQFF.

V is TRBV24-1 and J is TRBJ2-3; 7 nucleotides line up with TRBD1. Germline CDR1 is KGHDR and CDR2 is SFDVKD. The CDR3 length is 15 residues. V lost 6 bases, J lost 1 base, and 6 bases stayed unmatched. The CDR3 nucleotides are TGTGCCACCAGTTTCGGAACAGGGGGCACAGATACGCAGTATTTT. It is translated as CATSFGTGGTDTQYF.

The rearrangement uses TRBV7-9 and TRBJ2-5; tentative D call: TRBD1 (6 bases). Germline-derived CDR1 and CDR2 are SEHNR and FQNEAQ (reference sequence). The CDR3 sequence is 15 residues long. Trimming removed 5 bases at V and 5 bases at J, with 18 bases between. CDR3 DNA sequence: TGTGCCAGCAGCGACACAGGGTATAATTCGGAGACCCAGTACTTC. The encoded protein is CASSDTGYNSETQYF.

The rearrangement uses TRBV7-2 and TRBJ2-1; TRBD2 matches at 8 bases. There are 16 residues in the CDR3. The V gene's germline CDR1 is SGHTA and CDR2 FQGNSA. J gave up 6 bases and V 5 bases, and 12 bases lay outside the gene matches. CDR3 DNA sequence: TGTGCCAGCAGCCCTCCGGGGGGGAGGAGGGTCAATGAGCAGTTCTTC. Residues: CASSPPGGRRVNEQFF.

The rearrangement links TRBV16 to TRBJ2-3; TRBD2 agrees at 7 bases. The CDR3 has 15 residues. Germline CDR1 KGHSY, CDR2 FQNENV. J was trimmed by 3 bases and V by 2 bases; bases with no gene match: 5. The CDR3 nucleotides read TGTGCCAGCAGCCAACAAATTAGCGGGACAGATACGCAGTATTTT. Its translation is CASSQQISGTDTQYF. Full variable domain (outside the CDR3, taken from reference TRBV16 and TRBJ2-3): GEEVAQTPKHLVRGEGQKAKLYCAPIKGHSYVFWYQQVLKNEFKFLISFQNENVFDETGMPKERFSAKCLPNSPCSLEIQATKLEDSAVYFCASSQQISGTDTQYFGPGTRLTVL.

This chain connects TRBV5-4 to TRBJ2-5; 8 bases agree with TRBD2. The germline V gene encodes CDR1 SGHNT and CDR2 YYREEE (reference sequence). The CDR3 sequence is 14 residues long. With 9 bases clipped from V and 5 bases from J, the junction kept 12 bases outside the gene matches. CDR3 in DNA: TGTGCCACTACCCCCCGGGGGGGTGGCGAGACCCAGTACTTC. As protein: CATTPRGGGETQYF.

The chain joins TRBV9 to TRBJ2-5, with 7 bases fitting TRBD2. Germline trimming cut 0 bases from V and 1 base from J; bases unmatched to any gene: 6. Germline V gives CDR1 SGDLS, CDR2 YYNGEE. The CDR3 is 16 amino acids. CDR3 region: CASSVEAGNFQETQYF. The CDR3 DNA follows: TGTGCCAGCAGCGTAGAAGCGGGGAACTTCCAAGAGACCCAGTACTTC.

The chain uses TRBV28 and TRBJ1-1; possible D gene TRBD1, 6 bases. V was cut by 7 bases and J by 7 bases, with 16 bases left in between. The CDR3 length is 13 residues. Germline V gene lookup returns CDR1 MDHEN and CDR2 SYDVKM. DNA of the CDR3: TGTGCCAGCAATCTGAGCGAGGGGGTTGAAGCTTTCTTT. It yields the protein CASNLSEGVEAFF.

CDR3 in amino acids: CASTNISWTGGLGDYEQYF. CDR3 bases: TGCGCCAGCACCAATATTTCCTGGACAGGGGGCTTAGGAGACTACGAGCAGTACTTC. The J gene is TRBJ2-7, the V gene TRBV10-1, with TRBD1 identical over 11 bases. This CDR3 comprises 19 residues. V lost 7 bases, J lost 3 bases, and 20 bases stayed unmatched. Germline CDR1 and CDR2: WNHNN and SYGVQD (reference sequence).

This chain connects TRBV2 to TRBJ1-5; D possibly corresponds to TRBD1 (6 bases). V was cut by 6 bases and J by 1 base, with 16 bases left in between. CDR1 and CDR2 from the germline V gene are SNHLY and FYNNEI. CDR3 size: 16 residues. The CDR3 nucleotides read TGTGCCAGCAGACATGGGGGGGCGAGGAGCAATCAGCCCCAGCATTTT. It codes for CASRHGGARSNQPQHF.

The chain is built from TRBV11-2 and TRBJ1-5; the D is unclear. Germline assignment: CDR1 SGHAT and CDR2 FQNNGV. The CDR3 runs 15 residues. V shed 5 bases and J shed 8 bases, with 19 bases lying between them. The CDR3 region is CASSALFAGGEPQHF. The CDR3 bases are TGTGCCAGCAGCGCCTTGTTTGCGGGTGGGGAGCCCCAGCATTTT.

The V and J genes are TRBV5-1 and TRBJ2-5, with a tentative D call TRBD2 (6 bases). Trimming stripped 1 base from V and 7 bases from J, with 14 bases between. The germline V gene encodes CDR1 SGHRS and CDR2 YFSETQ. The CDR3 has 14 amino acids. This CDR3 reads CASSLTQGGGTQYF. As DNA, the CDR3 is TGCGCCAGCAGCTTGACGCAGGGAGGCGGGACCCAGTACTTC.

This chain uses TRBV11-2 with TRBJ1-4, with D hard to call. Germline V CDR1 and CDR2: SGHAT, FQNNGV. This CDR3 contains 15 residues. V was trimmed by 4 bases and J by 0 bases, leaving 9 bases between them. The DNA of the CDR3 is TGTGCCAGCAGCTCTGACATCACAACTAATGAAAAACTGTTTTTT. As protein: CASSSDITTNEKLFF. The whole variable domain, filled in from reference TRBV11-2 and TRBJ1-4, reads EAGVAQSPRYKIIEKRQSVAFWCNPISGHATLYWYQQILGQGPKLLIQFQNNGVVDDSQLPKDRFSAERLKGVDSTLKIQPAKLEDSAVYLCASSSDITTNEKLFFGSGTQLSVL.

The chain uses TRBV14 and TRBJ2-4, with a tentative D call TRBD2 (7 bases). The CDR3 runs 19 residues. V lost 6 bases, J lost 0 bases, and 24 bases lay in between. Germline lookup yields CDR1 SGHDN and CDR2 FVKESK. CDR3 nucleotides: TGTGCCAGCAGGGGGGGGGACATAAGACCCCAACTAGCCAAAAACATTCAGTACTTC. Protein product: CASRGGDIRPQLAKNIQYF.

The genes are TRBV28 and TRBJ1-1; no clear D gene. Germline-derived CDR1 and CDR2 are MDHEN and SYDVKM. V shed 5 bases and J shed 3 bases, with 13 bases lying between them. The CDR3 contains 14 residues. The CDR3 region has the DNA TGTGCCAGCAGTCCCGGCGGAAGGTACACTGAAGCTTTCTTT. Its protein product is CASSPGGRYTEAFF.

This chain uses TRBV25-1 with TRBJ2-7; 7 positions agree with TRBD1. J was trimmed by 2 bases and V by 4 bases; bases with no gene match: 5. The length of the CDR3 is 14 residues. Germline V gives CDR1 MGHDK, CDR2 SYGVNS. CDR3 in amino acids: CASSVVRGPYEQYF. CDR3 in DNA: TGTGCCAGCAGTGTGGTAAGGGGGCCCTACGAGCAGTACTTC.

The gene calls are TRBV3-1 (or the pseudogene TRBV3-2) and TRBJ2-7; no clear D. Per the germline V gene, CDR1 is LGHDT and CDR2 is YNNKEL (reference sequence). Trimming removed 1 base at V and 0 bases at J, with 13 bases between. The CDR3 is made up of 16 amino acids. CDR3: CASSQGLRQTSYEQYF. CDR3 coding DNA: TGTGCCAGCAGCCAAGGGTTGAGGCAGACCTCCTACGAGCAGTACTTC.

CDR3 nucleotides: TGCGCCAGCAGCTTGGGCCCACAGGGGAGCTCTGGAAACACCATATATTTT. Amino acids: CASSLGPQGSSGNTIYF. The chain has TRBV5-1 and TRBJ1-3; 7 positions agree with TRBD1. CDR1 is SGHRS and CDR2 is YFSETQ in the germline V gene. The CDR3 covers 17 residues. The V segment lost 0 bases and the J segment 0 bases; nucleotides outside the gene matches: 6.

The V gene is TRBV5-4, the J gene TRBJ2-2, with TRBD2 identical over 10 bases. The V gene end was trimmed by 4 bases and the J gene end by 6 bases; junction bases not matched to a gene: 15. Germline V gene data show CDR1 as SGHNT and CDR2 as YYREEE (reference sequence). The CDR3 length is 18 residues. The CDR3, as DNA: TGTGCCAGCAGCACCTGGCTGAGGAGCGGGAGGGCCGCCGGGGAGCTGTTTTTT. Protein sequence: CASSTWLRSGRAAGELFF.

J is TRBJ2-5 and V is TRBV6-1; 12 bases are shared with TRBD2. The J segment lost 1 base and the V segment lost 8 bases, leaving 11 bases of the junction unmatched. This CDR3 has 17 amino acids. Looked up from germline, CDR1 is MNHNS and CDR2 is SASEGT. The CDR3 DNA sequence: TGTGCCAGCGGTCAAGCACTAGCGGGGGGAACCCAAGAGACCCAGTACTTC. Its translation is CASGQALAGGTQETQYF.

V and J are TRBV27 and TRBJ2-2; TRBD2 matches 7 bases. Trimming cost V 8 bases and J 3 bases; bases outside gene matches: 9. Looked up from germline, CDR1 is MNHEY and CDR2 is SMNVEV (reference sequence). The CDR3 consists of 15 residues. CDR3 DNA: TGTGCCAGCGGCGGGGGACGACTGCACACCGGGGAGCTGTTTTTT. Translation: CASGGGRLHTGELFF.

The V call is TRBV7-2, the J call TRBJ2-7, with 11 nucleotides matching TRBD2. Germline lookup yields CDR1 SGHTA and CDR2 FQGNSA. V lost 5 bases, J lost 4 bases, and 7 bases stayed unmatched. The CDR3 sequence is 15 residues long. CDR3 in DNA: TGTGCCAGCAGCATTGGTTTAGCGGGAGGGTACGAGCAGTACTTC. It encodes CASSIGLAGGYEQYF.

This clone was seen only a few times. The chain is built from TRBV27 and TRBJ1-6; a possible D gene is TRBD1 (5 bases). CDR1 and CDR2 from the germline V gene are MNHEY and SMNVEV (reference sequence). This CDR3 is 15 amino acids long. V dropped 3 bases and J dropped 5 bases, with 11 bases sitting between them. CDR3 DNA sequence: TGTGCCAGCAGTTTCTTGTTAGGGGATAATTCACCCCTCCACTTT. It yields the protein CASSFLLGDNSPLHF.

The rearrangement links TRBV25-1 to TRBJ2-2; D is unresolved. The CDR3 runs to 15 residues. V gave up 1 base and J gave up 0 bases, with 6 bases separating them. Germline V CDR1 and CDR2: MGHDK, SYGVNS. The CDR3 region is CASSESGANTGELFF. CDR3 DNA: TGTGCCAGCAGTGAATCGGGTGCGAACACCGGGGAGCTGTTTTTT.

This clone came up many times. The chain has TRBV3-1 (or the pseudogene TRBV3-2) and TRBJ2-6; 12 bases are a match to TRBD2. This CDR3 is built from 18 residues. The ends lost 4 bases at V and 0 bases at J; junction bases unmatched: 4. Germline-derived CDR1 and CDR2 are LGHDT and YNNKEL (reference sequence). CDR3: CASSPLTSGSSGANVLTF. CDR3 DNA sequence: TGTGCCAGCAGCCCATTGACTAGCGGGAGCTCTGGGGCCAACGTCCTGACTTTC.